The TCR beta chain described here comes from a study of blood T cells in healthy people across ages. This CDR3 is 16 amino acids long. After removal of 0 bases from V and 2 bases from J, the junction contained 5 bases not matched to a gene. The germline CDR1 and CDR2 sequences are LGHDT and YNNKEL (reference sequence). For the second PCR, which ran for about 6 to 11 cycles, a sample-barcoded 5' primer and a J-beta primer mix were used. Each CDR3 protein gets one entry after TCRdb re-called the 5' RACE reads with MiXCR. The table shows under 2 million distinct CDR3 sequences, with around 35% occurring only once.

Sequencing was performed on blood. The V and J genes are TRBV3-1 and TRBJ2-5; 8 nucleotides agree with TRBD2. The source of this sequence is a woman aged 25 to 39 in good health. The CDR3 sequence is CASSQDWSGGQETQYF. CDR3 bases: TGTGCCAGCAGCCAAGATTGGAGCGGGGGACAAGAGACCCAGTACTTC.